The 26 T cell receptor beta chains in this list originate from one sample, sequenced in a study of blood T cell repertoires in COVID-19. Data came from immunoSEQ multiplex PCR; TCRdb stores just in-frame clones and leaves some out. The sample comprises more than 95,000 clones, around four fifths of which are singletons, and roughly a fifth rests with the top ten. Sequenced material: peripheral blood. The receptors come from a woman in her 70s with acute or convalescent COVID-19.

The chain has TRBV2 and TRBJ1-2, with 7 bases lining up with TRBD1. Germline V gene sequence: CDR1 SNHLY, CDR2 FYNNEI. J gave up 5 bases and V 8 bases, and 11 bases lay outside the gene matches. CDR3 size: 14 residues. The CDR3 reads CASGNRDRSYGYTF. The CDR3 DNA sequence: TGTGCCAGCGGGAACCGGGACAGAAGTTATGGCTACACCTTC.

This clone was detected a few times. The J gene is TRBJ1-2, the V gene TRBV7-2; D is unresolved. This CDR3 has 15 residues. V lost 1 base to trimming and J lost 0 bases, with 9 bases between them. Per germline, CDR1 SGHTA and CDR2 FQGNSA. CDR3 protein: CASSLDSKPNYGYTF. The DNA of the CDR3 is TGTGCCAGCAGCTTAGATAGCAAACCTAACTATGGCTACACCTTC.

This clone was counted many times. The CDR3 nucleotides are TGTGCCAGCGGCTCAGGAACTGGAAACACCATATATTTT. It yields the protein CASGSGTGNTIYF. The genes are TRBV5-4 and TRBJ1-3; D unclear. Germline V gives CDR1 SGHNT, CDR2 YYREEE (reference sequence). The length of the CDR3 is 13 residues. Trimming cost V 7 bases and J 2 bases, with 10 bases left between them.

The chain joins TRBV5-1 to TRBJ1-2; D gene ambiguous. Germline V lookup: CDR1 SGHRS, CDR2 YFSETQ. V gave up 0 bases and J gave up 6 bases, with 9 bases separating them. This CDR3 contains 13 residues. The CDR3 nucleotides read TGCGCCAGCAGCTTGGGAGGGAAAGATGGCTACACCTTC. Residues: CASSLGGKDGYTF.

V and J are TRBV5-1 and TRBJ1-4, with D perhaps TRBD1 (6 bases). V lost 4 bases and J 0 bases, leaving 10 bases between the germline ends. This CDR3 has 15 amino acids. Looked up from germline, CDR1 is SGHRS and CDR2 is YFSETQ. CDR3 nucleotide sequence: TGCGCCAGCAGCGTACAGGGTGCAACTAATGAAAAACTGTTTTTT. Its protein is CASSVQGATNEKLFF.

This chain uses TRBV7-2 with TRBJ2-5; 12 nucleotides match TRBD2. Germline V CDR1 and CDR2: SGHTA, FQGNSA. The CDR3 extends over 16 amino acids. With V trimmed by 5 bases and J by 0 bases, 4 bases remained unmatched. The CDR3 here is CASSIGLAGYQETQYF. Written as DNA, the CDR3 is TGTGCCAGCAGCATCGGACTAGCGGGGTACCAAGAGACCCAGTACTTC.

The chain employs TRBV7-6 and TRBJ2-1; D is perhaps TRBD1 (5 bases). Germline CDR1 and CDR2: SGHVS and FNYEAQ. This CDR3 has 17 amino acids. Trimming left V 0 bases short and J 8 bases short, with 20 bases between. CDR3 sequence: CASSLAAGQGGKYEQFF. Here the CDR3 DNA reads TGTGCCAGCAGCTTAGCGGCCGGCCAGGGTGGGAAATATGAGCAGTTCTTC.

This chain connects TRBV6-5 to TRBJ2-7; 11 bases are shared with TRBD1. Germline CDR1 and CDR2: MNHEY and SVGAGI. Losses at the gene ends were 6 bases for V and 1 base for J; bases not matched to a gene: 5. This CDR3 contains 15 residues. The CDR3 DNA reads TGTGCCAGCAGAATAGGGACAGGGGGGTCCTACGAGCAGTACTTC. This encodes CASRIGTGGSYEQYF.

CDR3 amino acids: CASSFDRVNTEAFF. The CDR3 DNA reads as TGCGCCAGCAGCTTCGACAGGGTGAACACTGAAGCTTTCTTT. V usage is TRBV5-1 and J usage is TRBJ1-1, with 7 bases aligning to TRBD1. Looked up from germline, CDR1 is SGHRS and CDR2 is YFSETQ. The CDR3 is made up of 14 amino acids. V was pared by 2 bases and J by 0 bases, with 1 base of the junction left unmatched. Drawing the rest from reference TRBV5-1 and TRBJ1-1, the complete variable domain is KAGVTQTPRYLIKTRGQQVTLSCSPISGHRSVSWYQQTPGQGLQFLFEYFSETQRNKGNFPGRFSGRQFSNSRSEMNVSTLELGDSALYLCASSFDRVNTEAFFGQGTRLTVV.

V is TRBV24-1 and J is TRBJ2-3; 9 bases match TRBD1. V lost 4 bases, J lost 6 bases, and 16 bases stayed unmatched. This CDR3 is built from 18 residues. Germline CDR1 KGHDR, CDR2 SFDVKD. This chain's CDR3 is CATSDLSRDRVGSDTQYF. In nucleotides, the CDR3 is TGTGCCACCAGTGACTTAAGCCGGGACAGGGTAGGATCGGATACGCAGTATTTT.

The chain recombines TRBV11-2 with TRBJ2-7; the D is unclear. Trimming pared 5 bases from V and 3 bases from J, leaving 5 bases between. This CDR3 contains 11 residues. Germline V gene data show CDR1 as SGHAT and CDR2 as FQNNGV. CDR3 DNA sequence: TGTGCCAGCAGCCCCCTCTACGAGCAGTACTTC. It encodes CASSPLYEQYF.

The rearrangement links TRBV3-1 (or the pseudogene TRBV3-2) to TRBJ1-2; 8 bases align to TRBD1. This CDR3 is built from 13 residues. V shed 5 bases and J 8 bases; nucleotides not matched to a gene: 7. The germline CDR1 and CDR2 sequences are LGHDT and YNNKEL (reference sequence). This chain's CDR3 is CASSLKTGAGYTF. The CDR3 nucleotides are TGTGCCAGCAGCTTGAAGACAGGGGCAGGCTACACCTTC.

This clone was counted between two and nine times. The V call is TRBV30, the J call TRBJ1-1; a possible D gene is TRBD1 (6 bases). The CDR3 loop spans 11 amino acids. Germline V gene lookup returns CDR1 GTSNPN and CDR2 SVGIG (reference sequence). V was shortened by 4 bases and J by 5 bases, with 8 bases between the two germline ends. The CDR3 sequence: CAWMGATEAFF. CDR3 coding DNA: TGTGCCTGGATGGGGGCAACTGAAGCTTTCTTT.

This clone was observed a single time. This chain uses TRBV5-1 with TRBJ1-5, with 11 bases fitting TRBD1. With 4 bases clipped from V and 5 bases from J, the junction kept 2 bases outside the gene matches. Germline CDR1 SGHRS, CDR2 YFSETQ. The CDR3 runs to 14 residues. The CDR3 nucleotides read TGCGCCAGCAGCCTGGGACAGGGGGATCAGCCCCAGCATTTT. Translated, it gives CASSLGQGDQPQHF.

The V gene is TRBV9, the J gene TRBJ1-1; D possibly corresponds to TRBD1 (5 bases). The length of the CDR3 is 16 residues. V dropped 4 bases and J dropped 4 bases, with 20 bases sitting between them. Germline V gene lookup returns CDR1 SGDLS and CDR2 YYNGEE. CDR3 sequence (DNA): TGTGCCAGCAGCCCCGCCGGTTACAGGTCAGGCACTGAAGCTTTCTTT. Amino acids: CASSPAGYRSGTEAFF.

In DNA, the CDR3 is TGCAGCGTTGTACTAGTGAACACTGAAGCTTTCTTT. This encodes CSVVLVNTEAFF. The chain joins TRBV29-1 to TRBJ1-1, with unresolved D. V shed 4 bases and J shed 0 bases, with 6 bases lying between them. This CDR3 has 12 residues. In germline, CDR1 is SQVTM, CDR2 ANQGSEA.

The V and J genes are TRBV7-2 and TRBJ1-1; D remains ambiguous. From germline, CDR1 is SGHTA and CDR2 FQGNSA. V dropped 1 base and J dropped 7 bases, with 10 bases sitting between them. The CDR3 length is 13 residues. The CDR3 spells CASSLEGESEAFF. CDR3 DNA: TGTGCCAGCAGCTTAGAGGGAGAGAGTGAAGCTTTCTTT. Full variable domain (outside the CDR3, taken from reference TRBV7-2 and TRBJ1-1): GAGVSQSPSNKVTEKGKDVELRCDPISGHTALYWYRQSLGQGLEFLIYFQGNSAPDKSGLPSDRFSAERTGGSVSTLTIQRTQQEDSAVYLCASSLEGESEAFFGQGTRLTVV.

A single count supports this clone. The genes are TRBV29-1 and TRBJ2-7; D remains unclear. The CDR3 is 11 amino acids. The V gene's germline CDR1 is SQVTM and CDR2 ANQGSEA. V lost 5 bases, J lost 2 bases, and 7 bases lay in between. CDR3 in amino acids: CSVKQAYEQYF. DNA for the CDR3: TGCAGCGTTAAGCAGGCCTACGAGCAGTACTTC.

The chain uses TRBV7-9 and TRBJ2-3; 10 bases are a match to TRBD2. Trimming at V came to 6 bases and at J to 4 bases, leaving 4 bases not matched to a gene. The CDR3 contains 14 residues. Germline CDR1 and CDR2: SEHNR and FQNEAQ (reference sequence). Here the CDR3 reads CASRRLAGADTQYF. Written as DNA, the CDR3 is TGTGCCAGCAGGAGGCTAGCGGGGGCAGATACGCAGTATTTT. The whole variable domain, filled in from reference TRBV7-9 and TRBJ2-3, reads DTGVSQNPRHKITKRGQNVTFRCDPISEHNRLYWYRQTLGQGPEFLTYFQNEAQLEKSRLLSDRFSAERPKGSFSTLEIQRTEQGDSAMYLCASRRLAGADTQYFGPGTRLTVL.

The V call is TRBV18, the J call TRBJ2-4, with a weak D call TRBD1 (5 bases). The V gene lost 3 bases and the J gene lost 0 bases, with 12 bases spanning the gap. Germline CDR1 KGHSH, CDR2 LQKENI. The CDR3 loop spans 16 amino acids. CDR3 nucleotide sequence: TGTGCCAGCTCACCGACAGACCAACTAGCCAAAAACATTCAGTACTTC. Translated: CASSPTDQLAKNIQYF.

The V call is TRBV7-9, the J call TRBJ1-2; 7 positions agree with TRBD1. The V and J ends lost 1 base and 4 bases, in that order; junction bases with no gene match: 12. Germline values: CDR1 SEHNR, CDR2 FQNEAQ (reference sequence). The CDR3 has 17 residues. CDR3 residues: CASSLVEGARGIYGYTF. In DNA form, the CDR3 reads TGTGCCAGCAGCTTAGTGGAGGGGGCGCGTGGGATCTATGGCTACACCTTC.

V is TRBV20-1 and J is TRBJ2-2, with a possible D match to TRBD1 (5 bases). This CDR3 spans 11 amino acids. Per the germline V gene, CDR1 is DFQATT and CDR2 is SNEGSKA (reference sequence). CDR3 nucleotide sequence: TGCAGCACCAGGGAAGCCGGGGAGCTGTTTTTT. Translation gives CSTREAGELFF.

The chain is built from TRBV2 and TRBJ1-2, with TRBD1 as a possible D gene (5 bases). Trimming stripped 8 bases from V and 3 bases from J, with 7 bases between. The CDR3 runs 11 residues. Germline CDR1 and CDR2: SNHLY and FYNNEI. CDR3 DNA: TGTGCCAGCCTGACAGACTATGGCTACACCTTC. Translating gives CASLTDYGYTF.

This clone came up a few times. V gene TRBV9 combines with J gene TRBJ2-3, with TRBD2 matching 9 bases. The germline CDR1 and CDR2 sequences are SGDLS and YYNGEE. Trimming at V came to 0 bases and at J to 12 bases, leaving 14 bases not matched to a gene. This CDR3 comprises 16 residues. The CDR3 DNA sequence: TGTGCCAGCAGCGTAGCTGTAGCGGGGGTGGGTAGGGTCCAGTATTTT. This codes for CASSVAVAGVGRVQYF. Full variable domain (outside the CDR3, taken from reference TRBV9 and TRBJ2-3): DSGVTQTPKHLITATGQRVTLRCSPRSGDLSVYWYQQSLDQGLQFLIQYYNGEERAKGNILERFSAQQFPDLHSELNLSSLELGDSALYFCASSVAVAGVGRVQYFGPGTRLTVL.

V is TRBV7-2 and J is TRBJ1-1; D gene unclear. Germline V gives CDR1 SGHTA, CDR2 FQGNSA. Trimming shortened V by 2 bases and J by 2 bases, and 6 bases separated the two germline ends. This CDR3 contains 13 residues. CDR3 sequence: CASSLRANTEAFF. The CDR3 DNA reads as TGTGCCAGCAGCTTACGCGCAAACACTGAAGCTTTCTTT.

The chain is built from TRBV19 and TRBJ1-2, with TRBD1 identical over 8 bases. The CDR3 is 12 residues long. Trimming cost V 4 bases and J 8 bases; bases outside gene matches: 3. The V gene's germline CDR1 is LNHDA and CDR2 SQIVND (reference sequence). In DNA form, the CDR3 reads TGTGCCAGTAGTACAGGACAGGGAGGCTACACCTTC. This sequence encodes CASSTGQGGYTF.